This T cell receptor beta chain was recovered during a study of T cell responses to AZD1222 COVID-19 vaccine. Study results and limitations: Unmutated variant regions are reportedly targeted by nearly half of spike-specific TCRs. CD4 TCRs covered the whole spike, strongest at regions 160-218 and 743-854.

On this clone: Its antigen is unidentified.

The CDR3 has 14 residues. The V and J ends lost 5 bases and 5 bases, in that order; junction bases with no gene match: 7. Germline CDR1 and CDR2: LNHDA and SQIVND (reference sequence). TCRdb's copy holds only in-frame clones and misses some; the assay was immunoSEQ multiplex PCR. The sample contains approximately 220,000 clones, 85% to 95% of which appear only once. The sample here was peripheral blood, taken on day 0 of MenACWY control vaccination. This receptor was taken from an adult in good health. The rearrangement joins TRBV19 to TRBJ1-1; 8 nucleotides line up with TRBD1. DNA of the CDR3: TGTGCCAGTAGTTCCCATACAGGGGGTACTGAAGCTTTCTTT. Translated, it gives CASSSHTGGTEAFF.